The 17 T cell receptor beta chains given below trace back to one sample, sequenced in a study of Ad26.COV2.S vaccination and SARS-CoV-2 variants listed by TCRdb under 2021. Receptor libraries were prepared by the immunoSEQ multiplex PCR assay. This immuneACCESS table, as held by TCRdb, lists in-frame sequences with V and J called but not all clones. Of the missing ones, under half trace to an unresolved V gene in checked studies; the others have no known cause. The sample data list more than 300,000 clones, and around four fifths of these were observed just once. The ten largest clones capture 2% to 2.5% of the sample. The treatment or condition label of this sample denotes: around 19 received Ad26.COV2.S at low or high dose, single or two shots; 5 received placebo; per-sample allocation not given. For vaccine and placebo recipients, repertoires were sequenced using samples collected on day 63 after the first injection.

The sample in question was peripheral blood, obtained in a trial of Ad26.COV2.S vaccine versus placebo. The receptors here all came from a person aged 18-65 years who received the Ad26.COV2.S COVID-19 vaccine or a placebo.

The gene calls are TRBV7-9 and TRBJ2-7; 13 bases are a match to TRBD2. V lost 5 bases and J lost 7; bases outside the gene matches: 20. The CDR3 totals 19 residues. Germline V gene sequence: CDR1 SEHNR, CDR2 FQNEAQ (reference sequence). CDR3 amino acids: CASSPETSGGPAGFGEQYF. As DNA, the CDR3 is TGTGCCAGCAGCCCCGAGACTAGCGGGGGGCCCGCTGGCTTTGGGGAGCAGTACTTC.

This chain connects TRBV2 to TRBJ1-5; no clear D. V lost 6 bases and J 9 bases, leaving 9 bases between the germline ends. This CDR3 is 11 amino acids long. Germline V gene lookup returns CDR1 SNHLY and CDR2 FYNNEI. CDR3 coding DNA: TGTGCCAGCAGGGACCCCGGGCCCCAGCATTTT. It codes for CASRDPGPQHF.

V is TRBV5-1 and J is TRBJ1-2, with 10 nucleotides matching TRBD1. Trimming at V came to 4 bases and at J to 4 bases, leaving 10 bases not matched to a gene. The germline V gene has CDR1 SGHRS and CDR2 YFSETQ. The CDR3 covers 16 residues. As DNA, the CDR3 is TGCGCCAGCAGCCGGGGACAGGGGTCTCCCCCCTATGGCTACACCTTC. Its protein is CASSRGQGSPPYGYTF.

The rearrangement uses TRBV6-1 and TRBJ1-3; D gene ambiguous. Trimming left V 1 base short and J 5 bases short, with 18 bases between. This CDR3 has 17 residues. Germline values: CDR1 MNHNS, CDR2 SASEGT. As DNA, the CDR3 is TGTGCCAGCAGTGAAGTCGGTCGACGGGCTCGTCGAAACACCATATATTTT. It encodes CASSEVGRRARRNTIYF.

The J gene is TRBJ2-7, the V gene TRBV2, with 13 bases aligning to TRBD2. J was trimmed by 6 bases and V by 9 bases; bases with no gene match: 14. This CDR3 region has 16 residues. From germline, CDR1 is SNHLY and CDR2 FYNNEI. This CDR3 is CARGTSGANPWGEQYF. The CDR3 DNA is TGTGCCAGGGGGACTAGCGGGGCTAACCCCTGGGGCGAGCAGTACTTC.

The rearrangement links TRBV11-3 to TRBJ2-3; possible D gene TRBD1, 7 bases. Trimming cost V 5 bases and J 8 bases, with 17 bases left between them. In germline, CDR1 is SGHNT, CDR2 YENEEA. The CDR3 totals 14 residues. CDR3: CASSPDRVGGTQYF. Written as DNA, the CDR3 is TGTGCCAGCAGCCCAGACAGGGTGGGGGGTACGCAGTATTTT.

The J gene is TRBJ2-7, the V gene TRBV6-1, with TRBD2 identical over 8 bases. Looked up from germline, CDR1 is MNHNS and CDR2 is SASEGT. The CDR3 runs 13 residues. Trimming cost V 6 bases and J 4 bases; bases outside gene matches: 5. The CDR3 DNA is TGTGCCAGCAGAACCGGGGGGGGATACGAGCAGTACTTC. This sequence encodes CASRTGGGYEQYF.

The chain joins TRBV6-6 to TRBJ2-7; 10 bases match TRBD1. The germline V gene has CDR1 MNHNY and CDR2 SVGAGI (reference sequence). With V trimmed by 6 bases and J by 1 base, 6 bases remained unmatched. This CDR3 spans 15 amino acids. The CDR3 is CASRPGTGESYEQYF. For the CDR3, the DNA is TGTGCCAGCAGACCCGGGACAGGGGAATCCTACGAGCAGTACTTC.

This chain connects TRBV7-2 to TRBJ1-5, with no clear D. The ends were cut back, 5 bases at V and 6 bases at J, with 17 bases in the middle. This CDR3 has 15 residues. Germline V CDR1 and CDR2: SGHTA, FQGNSA. The CDR3 region is CASSHDWVPAQPQHF. In DNA form, the CDR3 reads TGTGCCAGCAGCCACGATTGGGTACCGGCTCAGCCCCAGCATTTT. Combining the CDR3 with reference TRBV7-2 and TRBJ1-5 gives the whole variable domain GAGVSQSPSNKVTEKGKDVELRCDPISGHTALYWYRQSLGQGLEFLIYFQGNSAPDKSGLPSDRFSAERTGGSVSTLTIQRTQQEDSAVYLCASSHDWVPAQPQHFGDGTRLSIL.

The chain couples TRBV2 to TRBJ2-2, with 10 positions matching TRBD1. The CDR3 is 16 residues long. Germline-derived CDR1 and CDR2 are SNHLY and FYNNEI. Germline trimming cut 5 bases from V and 4 bases from J; bases unmatched to any gene: 7. DNA for the CDR3: TGTGCCAGCAGTCCAAGGGGACAGGGGAGCACCGGGGAGCTGTTTTTT. Its translation: CASSPRGQGSTGELFF. Combining the CDR3 with reference TRBV2 and TRBJ2-2 gives the whole variable domain EPEVTQTPSHQVTQMGQEVILRCVPISNHLYFYWYRQILGQKVEFLVSFYNNEISEKSEIFDDQFSVERPDGSNFTLKIRSTKLEDSAMYFCASSPRGQGSTGELFFGEGSRLTVL.

This sequence joins TRBV12-3 or TRBV12-4 and TRBJ1-2; no definite D call. This CDR3 has 13 residues. V lost 1 base and J 2 bases, leaving 5 bases between the germline ends. CDR3 protein: CASSLGTNYGYTF. DNA for the CDR3: TGTGCCAGCAGTTTAGGGACCAACTATGGCTACACCTTC.

This clone has more than one count but fewer than ten. This chain links TRBV10-3 with TRBJ1-2, with D unresolved. Germline lookup yields CDR1 ENHRY and CDR2 SYGVKD. The germline V and J ends were trimmed by 0 bases and 2 bases, with 10 bases remaining between them. The CDR3 covers 15 residues. CDR3 region: CAISESLTGNYGYTF. The DNA for the CDR3 is TGTGCCATCAGTGAGTCTCTAACGGGGAACTATGGCTACACCTTC.

In its sample, this clone was seen a few times. The gene calls are TRBV6-5 and TRBJ1-1, with a weak D call TRBD1 (5 bases). CDR1 is MNHEY and CDR2 is SVGAGI in the germline V gene. CDR3 size: 13 residues. V lost 6 bases and J 3 bases, leaving 11 bases between the germline ends. CDR3 sequence: CASRLDSYTEAFF. For the CDR3, the DNA is TGTGCCAGCAGATTAGACAGCTACACTGAAGCTTTCTTT.

J is TRBJ2-5 and V is TRBV5-1; 9 nucleotides line up with TRBD1. The V and J ends lost 4 bases and 2 bases, in that order; junction bases with no gene match: 9. The CDR3 is 16 residues long. CDR1 and CDR2 (germline): SGHRS, YFSETQ. The CDR3 protein is CASSLEDRGIQETQYF. CDR3 in DNA: TGCGCCAGCAGCCTGGAGGACAGGGGTATACAAGAGACCCAGTACTTC.

The V and J genes are TRBV12-3 or TRBV12-4 and TRBJ1-5; D not resolved. CDR3 length: 11 residues. V was clipped by 5 bases and J by 11 bases, with 10 bases between them. The CDR3 DNA sequence: TGTGCCAGCAGTCCCGGGTGGGCCCAGCATTTT. Its translation is CASSPGWAQHF.

With respect to this clone: The sample contains more than one DNA sequence encoding this CDR3. This chain links TRBV19 with TRBJ1-5; D is unresolved. Germline CDR1 reads LNHDA; CDR2 reads SQIVND (reference sequence). Trimming left V 3 bases short and J 4 bases short, with 7 bases between. The CDR3 sequence is 13 residues long. Written as DNA, the CDR3 is TGTGCCAGTAGTATTATGGGTAATCAGCCCCAGCATTTT. Translation: CASSIMGNQPQHF.

The chain joins TRBV2 to TRBJ1-1; D uncertain. This CDR3 is built from 14 residues. Germline assignment: CDR1 SNHLY and CDR2 FYNNEI. V lost 4 bases, J lost 4 bases, and 13 bases lay in between. CDR3 region: CASSGRAWVTEAFF. CDR3 DNA: TGTGCCAGCAGTGGAAGGGCTTGGGTCACTGAAGCTTTCTTT.